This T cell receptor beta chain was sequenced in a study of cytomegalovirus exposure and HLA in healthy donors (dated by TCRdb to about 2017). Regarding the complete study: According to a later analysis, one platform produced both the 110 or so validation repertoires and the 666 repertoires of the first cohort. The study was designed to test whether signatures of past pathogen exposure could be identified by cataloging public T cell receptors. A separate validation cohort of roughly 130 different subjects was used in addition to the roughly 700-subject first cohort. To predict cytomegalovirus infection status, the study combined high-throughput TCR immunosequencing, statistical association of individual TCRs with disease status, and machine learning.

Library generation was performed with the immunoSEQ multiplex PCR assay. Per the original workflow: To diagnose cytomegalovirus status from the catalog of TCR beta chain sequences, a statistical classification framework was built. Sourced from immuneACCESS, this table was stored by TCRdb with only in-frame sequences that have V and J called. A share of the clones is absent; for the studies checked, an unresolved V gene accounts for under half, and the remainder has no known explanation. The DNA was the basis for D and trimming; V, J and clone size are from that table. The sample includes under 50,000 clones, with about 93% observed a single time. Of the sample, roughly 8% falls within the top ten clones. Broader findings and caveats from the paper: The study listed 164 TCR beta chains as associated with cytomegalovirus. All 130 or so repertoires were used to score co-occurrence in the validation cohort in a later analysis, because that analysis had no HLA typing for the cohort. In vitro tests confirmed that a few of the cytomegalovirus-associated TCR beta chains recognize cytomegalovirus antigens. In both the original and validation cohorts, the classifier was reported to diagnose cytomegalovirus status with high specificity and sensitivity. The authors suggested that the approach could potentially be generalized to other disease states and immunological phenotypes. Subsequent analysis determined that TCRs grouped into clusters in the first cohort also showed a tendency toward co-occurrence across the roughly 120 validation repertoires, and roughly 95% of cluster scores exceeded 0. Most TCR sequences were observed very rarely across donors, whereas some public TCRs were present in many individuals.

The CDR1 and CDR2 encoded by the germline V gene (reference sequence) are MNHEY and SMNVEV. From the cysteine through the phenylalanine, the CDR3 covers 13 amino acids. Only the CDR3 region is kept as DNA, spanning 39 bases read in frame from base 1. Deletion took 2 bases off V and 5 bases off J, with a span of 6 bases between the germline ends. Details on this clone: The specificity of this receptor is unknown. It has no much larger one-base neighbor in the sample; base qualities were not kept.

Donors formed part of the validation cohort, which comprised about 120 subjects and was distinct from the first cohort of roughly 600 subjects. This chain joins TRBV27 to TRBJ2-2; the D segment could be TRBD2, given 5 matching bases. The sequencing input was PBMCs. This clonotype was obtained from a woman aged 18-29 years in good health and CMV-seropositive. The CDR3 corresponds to CASSLRGTGELFF. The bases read TGTGCCAGCAGTTTACGGGGTACCGGGGAGCTGTTTTTT.